The clone carrying this TCR beta chain has just a few counts. The sample is drawn from a study of blood T cell repertoires in COVID-19. Sequencing used immunoSEQ multiplex PCR; TCRdb keeps in-frame clones, though not all of them. The sample has 200,000 to 300,000 clones; 80% to 90% are singletons. V lost 7 bases to trimming and J lost 1 base, with 12 bases between them. Germline V lookup: CDR1 SGHDT, CDR2 YYEEEE. The CDR3 covers 14 residues. This sequence joins TRBV5-6 and TRBJ1-3; no firm D call. The sequenced sample was PBMCs or T cells enriched from blood (not recorded which). This TCR derives from a woman aged 25 to 45 who had recovered from COVID-19. CDR3 in amino acids: CASLRGLSGNTIYF. DNA of the CDR3: TGTGCCAGCCTTAGAGGGTTATCTGGAAACACCATATATTTT.